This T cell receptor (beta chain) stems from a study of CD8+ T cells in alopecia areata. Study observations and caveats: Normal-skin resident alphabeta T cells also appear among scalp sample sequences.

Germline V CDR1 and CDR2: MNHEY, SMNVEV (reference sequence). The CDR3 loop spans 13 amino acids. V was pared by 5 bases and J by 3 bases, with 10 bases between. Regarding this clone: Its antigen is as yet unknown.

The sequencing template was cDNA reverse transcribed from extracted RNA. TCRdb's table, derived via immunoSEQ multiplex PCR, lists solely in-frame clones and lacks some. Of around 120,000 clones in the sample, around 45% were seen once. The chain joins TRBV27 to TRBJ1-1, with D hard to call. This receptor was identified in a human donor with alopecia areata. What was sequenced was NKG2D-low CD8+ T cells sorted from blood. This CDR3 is CASSLERDTEAFF. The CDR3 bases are TGTGCCAGCAGTCTTGAGAGGGACACTGAAGCTTTCTTT.